These 12 T cell receptor beta chains were all obtained from the same sample, sequenced in a study of T cells after yellow fever vaccination. TCRdb called the 5' RACE reads again in MiXCR, with one record for every CDR3 protein. The table lists roughly 310,000 distinct CDR3 sequences, around 3.6% of them singletons, with about 20% in the top ten. Sequences were derived from PBMCs, sampled on the day of the yellow fever booster vaccination. The source is a man aged 18 to 35 who received the YFV17D yellow fever vaccine.

This clonotype was observed many times. The chain carries TRBV6-5 and TRBJ1-4, with a weak D call TRBD1 (5 bases). Trimming removed 6 bases from V and 8 bases from J, with 16 bases in between. This CDR3 has 14 amino acids. Germline assignment: CDR1 MNHEY and CDR2 SVGAGI. The CDR3 loop is CASSSDTLGEKLFF. The DNA of the CDR3 is TGTGCCAGCAGCTCGGACACCCTTGGAGAAAAACTGTTTTTT.

Only a few counts were recorded for this clonotype. V usage is TRBV6-2 or TRBV6-3 and J usage is TRBJ2-2; D uncertain. V was shortened by 0 bases and J by 1 base, with 9 bases between the two germline ends. The CDR3 extends over 16 amino acids. Germline loops: CDR1 MNHEY, CDR2 SVGEGT. In DNA, the CDR3 is TGTGCCAGCAGTTACTCGAGAGAAAAGAACACCGGGGAGCTGTTTTTT. It encodes CASSYSREKNTGELFF.

This clonotype was counted only a few times. V and J are TRBV5-1 and TRBJ2-6; a possible D gene is TRBD1 (6 bases). The CDR3 is made up of 18 amino acids. Germline lookup yields CDR1 SGHRS and CDR2 YFSETQ. The V end was cut by 7 bases, the J end by 1 base, with 21 bases between. As DNA, the CDR3 is TGCGCCAGCTCCACCGCTCGAGGGGGAAAATCTGGGGCCAACGTCCTGACTTTC. As protein: CASSTARGGKSGANVLTF.

This clonotype showed up many times. The chain combines TRBV7-6 with TRBJ1-1; the D is unclear. V lost 1 base and J 4 bases, leaving 7 bases between the germline ends. This CDR3 region has 13 residues. Germline V gene sequence: CDR1 SGHVS, CDR2 FNYEAQ. The CDR3 loop reads CASSLGSGTEAFF. The DNA of the CDR3 is TGTGCCAGCAGCTTAGGTTCAGGCACTGAAGCTTTCTTT. The full variable domain, completed using reference TRBV7-6 and TRBJ1-1, is GAGVSQSPRYKVTKRGQDVALRCDPISGHVSLYWYRQALGQGPEFLTYFNYEAQQDKSGLPNDRFSAERPEGSISTLTIQRTEQRDSAMYRCASSLGSGTEAFFGQGTRLTVV.

This clonotype occurred many times. The rearrangement links TRBV28 to TRBJ2-7; unclear D gene. The V end was cut by 0 bases, the J end by 5 bases, with 14 bases between. Per the germline V gene, CDR1 is MDHEN and CDR2 is SYDVKM. This CDR3 region has 15 residues. CDR3 sequence (DNA): TGTGCCAGCAGTTTATGCCAACCATCTCTCAACGAGCAGTACGTC. It translates to CASSLCQPSLNEQYV.

This rearrangement joins TRBV6-5 to TRBJ1-3; no clear D gene. The CDR3 runs 13 residues. Trimming shortened V by 7 bases and J by 5 bases, and 12 bases separated the two germline ends. In germline, CDR1 is MNHEY, CDR2 SVGAGI. The CDR3 reads CASNEAGRNTIYF. Here the CDR3 DNA reads TGTGCCAGCAATGAGGCAGGAAGAAACACCATATATTTT.

Only a few counts were recorded for this clonotype. This rearrangement joins TRBV20-1 to TRBJ2-7; 8 positions match TRBD2. CDR3 length: 14 residues. The germline V gene has CDR1 DFQATT and CDR2 SNEGSKA (reference sequence). V was clipped by 5 bases and J by 1 base; unmatched bases: 7. The CDR3 DNA sequence: TGCAGTGCTCTGGGGACTAGACGATCCTACGAGCAGTACTTC. Encoded protein: CSALGTRRSYEQYF.

Only a few counts were recorded for this clonotype. The rearrangement uses TRBV4-1 and TRBJ1-1, with D uncertain. The CDR3 is 12 residues long. Germline V gives CDR1 MGHRA, CDR2 YSYEKL. V lost 2 bases and J 0 bases, leaving 1 base between the germline ends. The CDR3 bases are TGCGCCAGCAGCCAATTGAACACTGAAGCTTTCTTT. Translated, it gives CASSQLNTEAFF.

The table lists this clonotype with many counts. The rearrangement uses TRBV20-1 and TRBJ2-3; 14 bases are shared with TRBD2. Trimming took 3 bases from V and 4 from J; bases not matched to a gene: 6. The germline V gene encodes CDR1 DFQATT and CDR2 SNEGSKA (reference sequence). The CDR3 covers 16 residues. For the CDR3, the DNA is TGCAGTGCTAGTTCCGGACTAGCGGGGGGCCCAGATACGCAGTATTTT. It yields the protein CSASSGLAGGPDTQYF.

In its sample, this clonotype was seen a few times. This chain uses TRBV7-6 with TRBJ2-3, with D perhaps assigned TRBD1 or TRBD2 (5 bases each). The CDR3 covers 14 residues. Trimming stripped 1 base from V and 5 bases from J, with 10 bases between. Germline values: CDR1 SGHVS, CDR2 FNYEAQ. CDR3 nucleotide sequence: TGTGCCAGCAGCTTAGGCAGGGAGATAGATACGCAGTATTTT. The encoded protein is CASSLGREIDTQYF.

This clonotype has just a few counts. The chain has TRBV15 and TRBJ2-1, with TRBD2 matching over 10 bases. Germline V gene sequence: CDR1 LNHNV, CDR2 YYDKDF (reference sequence). The CDR3 consists of 16 residues. Unmatched junction bases numbered 6, after V lost 3 bases and J lost 4 bases. CDR3 nucleotide sequence: TGTGCCACCAGCAGGGATACTAGCGGGGTGTACAATGAGCAGTTCTTC. Its protein is CATSRDTSGVYNEQFF.

The gene calls are TRBV6-6 and TRBJ1-5, with D unresolved. V was shortened by 2 bases and J by 3 bases, with 8 bases between the two germline ends. This CDR3 is 14 amino acids long. Germline V gene lookup returns CDR1 MNHNY and CDR2 SVGAGI (reference sequence). The CDR3 reads CASSYGRDNQPQHF. CDR3 in DNA: TGTGCCAGCAGTTACGGGCGGGACAATCAGCCCCAGCATTTT.